A selection of T cell receptor beta chains follows, all from one sample in a study of sequential checkpoint blockade in melanoma. TCRdb keeps only in-frame clones here, not all; method: immunoSEQ multiplex PCR. The sample has approximately 29,000 clones; 83% are singletons. The sample in question was CD8+ T cells sorted from blood (inferred from file names), obtained from a patient given nivolumab and ipilimumab in sequence. All receptors come from a human donor with melanoma. The CDR3 runs from the conserved cysteine through the conserved F or W.

CDR3aa: CASSLGGEQFF; j_gene: TRBJ2-1; len: 11; v_gene: TRBV5-8
CDR3aa: CASSYSKRDEQYF; j_gene: TRBJ2-7; len: 13; v_gene: TRBV6-5
CDR3aa: CASSSPTSTISDEQFF; j_gene: TRBJ2-1; len: 16; v_gene: TRBV7-9
CDR3aa: CASSVDDRMSSYEQYF; j_gene: TRBJ2-7; len: 16; v_gene: TRBV9
CDR3aa: CASSRGQGPDTQYF; j_gene: TRBJ2-3; len: 14; v_gene: TRBV9
CDR3aa: CASSLASGGPYEQYF; j_gene: TRBJ2-7; len: 15; v_gene: TRBV19
CDR3aa: CASTAGTLNEQFF; j_gene: TRBJ2-1; len: 13; v_gene: TRBV27
CDR3aa: CASSPGQGYTIYF; j_gene: TRBJ1-3; len: 13; v_gene: TRBV6-5
CDR3aa: CASSGEGYGYTF; j_gene: TRBJ1-2; len: 12; v_gene: TRBV28
CDR3aa: CASSQNAAGGSTDTQYF; j_gene: TRBJ2-3; len: 17; v_gene: TRBV16
CDR3aa: CASSSDTEAFF; j_gene: TRBJ1-1; len: 11; v_gene: TRBV2
CDR3aa: CASSPSGPSYTQYF; j_gene: TRBJ2-3; len: 14; v_gene: TRBV13
CDR3aa: CASSELAVRGGYTF; j_gene: TRBJ1-2; len: 14; v_gene: TRBV25-1
CDR3aa: CAWSWGDEKTQYF; j_gene: TRBJ2-5; len: 13; v_gene: TRBV30
CDR3aa: CASSYGTSGSYEQFF; j_gene: TRBJ2-1; len: 15; v_gene: TRBV27
CDR3aa: CASSLGSTEAFF; j_gene: TRBJ1-1; len: 12; v_gene: TRBV9
CDR3aa: CAILRRVTYEQYF; j_gene: TRBJ2-7; len: 13; v_gene: TRBV2
CDR3aa: CAIRTDLNTGELFF; j_gene: TRBJ2-2; len: 14; v_gene: TRBV6-6